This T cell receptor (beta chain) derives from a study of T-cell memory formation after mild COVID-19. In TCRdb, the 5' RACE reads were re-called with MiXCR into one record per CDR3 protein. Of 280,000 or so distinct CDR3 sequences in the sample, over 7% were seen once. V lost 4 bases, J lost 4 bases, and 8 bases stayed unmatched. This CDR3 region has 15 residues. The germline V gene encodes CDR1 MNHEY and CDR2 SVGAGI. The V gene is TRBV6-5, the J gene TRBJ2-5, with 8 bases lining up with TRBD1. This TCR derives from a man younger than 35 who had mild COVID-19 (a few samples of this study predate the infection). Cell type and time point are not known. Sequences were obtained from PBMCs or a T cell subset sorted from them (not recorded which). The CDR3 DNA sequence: TGTGCCAGCAGTTCGCTCCGCAGGGGGCTAGAGACCCAGTACTTC. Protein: CASSSLRRGLETQYF.